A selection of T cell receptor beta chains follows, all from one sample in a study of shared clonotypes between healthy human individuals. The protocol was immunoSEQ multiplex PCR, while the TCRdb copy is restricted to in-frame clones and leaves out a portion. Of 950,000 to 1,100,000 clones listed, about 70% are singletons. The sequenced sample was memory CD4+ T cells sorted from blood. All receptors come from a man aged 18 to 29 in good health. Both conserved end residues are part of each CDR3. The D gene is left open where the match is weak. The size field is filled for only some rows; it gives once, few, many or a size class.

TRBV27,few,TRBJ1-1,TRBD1,CASSLWGQTNTEAFF,TGTGCCAGCAGTTTATGGGGACAGACTAACACTGAAGCTTTCTTT
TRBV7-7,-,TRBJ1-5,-,CASSSRTPTGQPQHF,TGTGCTAGCAGCAGCAGGACCCCCACTGGCCAGCCCCAGCATTTT
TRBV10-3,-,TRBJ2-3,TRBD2,CAISPGGPTDTQYF,TGTGCCATCAGTCCGGGGGGGCCCACAGATACGCAGTATTTT
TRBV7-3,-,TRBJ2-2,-,CASSLQQATGELFF,TGTGCCAGCAGCTTACAACAGGCCACCGGGGAGCTGTTTTTT
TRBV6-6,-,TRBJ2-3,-,CASSYPMTDTQYF,TGTGCCAGCAGTTACCCAATGACAGATACGCAGTATTTT
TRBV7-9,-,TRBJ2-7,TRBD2,CASSRGDHEQYF,TGTGCCAGCAGCCGGGGGGACCACGAGCAGTACTTC
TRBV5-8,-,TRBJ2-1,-,CASSGSGTSSYNEQFF,TGTGCCAGCAGCGGATCCGGGACCAGCTCCTACAATGAGCAGTTCTTC
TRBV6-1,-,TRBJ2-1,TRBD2,CAATSGRNYNEQFF,TGTGCCGCAACTAGCGGGAGAAACTACAATGAGCAGTTCTTC
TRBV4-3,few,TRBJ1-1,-,CASSLNLGGDTEAFF,TGCGCCAGCAGCCTAAACCTAGGGGGTGACACTGAAGCTTTCTTT
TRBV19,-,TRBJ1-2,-,CASSIVGNVWVGSLGYTF,TGTGCCAGTAGTATAGTAGGGAATGTCTGGGTCGGATCTCTTGGCTACACCTTC
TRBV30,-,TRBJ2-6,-,CAWGEGGSGANVLTF,TGTGCCTGGGGGGAAGGAGGCTCTGGGGCCAACGTCCTGACTTTC
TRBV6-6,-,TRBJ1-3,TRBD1,CASSSGQGAGNTIYF,TGTGCCAGCAGTTCCGGTCAGGGGGCCGGAAACACCATATATTTT
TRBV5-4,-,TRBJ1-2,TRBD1,CASSPGTGVNGYTF,TGTGCCAGCAGCCCCGGGACAGGAGTAAATGGCTACACCTTC
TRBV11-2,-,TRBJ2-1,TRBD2,CASSLGTSGGVFYNEQFF,TGTGCCAGCAGCCTTGGGACTAGCGGGGGGGTTTTCTACAATGAGCAGTTCTTC
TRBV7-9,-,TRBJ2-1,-,CASSLGSGAYLFNEQFF,TGTGCCAGCAGCTTAGGCTCGGGAGCCTACCTTTTTAATGAGCAGTTCTTC
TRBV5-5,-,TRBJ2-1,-,CASSSRDGSAYNEQFF,TGTGCCAGCAGCTCTCGTGACGGGAGCGCCTACAATGAGCAGTTCTTC
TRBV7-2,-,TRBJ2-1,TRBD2,CASSLAGTSGRDEQFF,TGTGCCAGCAGCTTAGCCGGGACTAGCGGGAGAGATGAGCAGTTCTTC
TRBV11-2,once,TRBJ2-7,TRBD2,CASSRGWGGEQYF,TGTGCCAGCAGCCGTGGTTGGGGGGGCGAGCAGTACTTC
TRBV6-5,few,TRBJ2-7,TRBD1,CASSGGQGTYEQYF,TGTGCCAGCAGTGGGGGACAGGGGACCTACGAGCAGTACTTC
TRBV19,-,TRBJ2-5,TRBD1,CASSPGTGKETQYF,TGTGCCAGTAGCCCCGGGACAGGGAAAGAGACCCAGTACTTC
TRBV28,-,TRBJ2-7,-,CASTLGGNSYEQYF,TGTGCCAGCACTCTGGGGGGTAACTCCTACGAGCAGTACTTC
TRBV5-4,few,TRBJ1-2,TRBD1,CASSLGTGVENYGYTF,TGTGCCAGCAGCTTGGGTACAGGGGTAGAAAACTATGGCTACACCTTC
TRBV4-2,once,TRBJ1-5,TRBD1,CASSQEGGDRNQPQHF,TGTGCCAGCAGCCAAGAAGGAGGGGACAGAAATCAGCCCCAGCATTTT
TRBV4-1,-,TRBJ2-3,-,CASSQGPRGWDTQYF,TGCGCCAGCAGCCAAGGGCCACGAGGATGGGATACGCAGTATTTT
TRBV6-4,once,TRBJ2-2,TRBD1,CASSRTGTNTGELFF,TGTGCCAGCAGTAGGACAGGAACGAACACCGGGGAGCTGTTTTTT
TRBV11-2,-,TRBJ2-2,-,CASSTQGNRGGELFF,TGTGCCAGCAGCACACAAGGGAATCGGGGCGGGGAGCTGTTTTTT
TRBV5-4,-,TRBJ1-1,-,CASSLWREVETEAFF,TGTGCCAGCAGCTTGTGGCGGGAAGTAGAAACTGAAGCTTTCTTT
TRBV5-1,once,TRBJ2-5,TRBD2,CASSSGTSVGRETQYF,TGCGCCAGCAGCTCCGGGACTAGCGTGGGAAGGGAGACCCAGTACTTC
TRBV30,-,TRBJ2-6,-,CAWQRGGRANVLTF,TGTGCCTGGCAGAGGGGGGGCCGGGCCAACGTCCTGACTTTC
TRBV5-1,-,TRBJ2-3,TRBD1,CASSGTGTGGYTQYF,TGCGCCAGCAGCGGAACCGGGACAGGCGGTTATACGCAGTATTTT
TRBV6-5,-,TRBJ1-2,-,CASTDGFGYTF,TGTGCCAGCACCGATGGCTTCGGCTACACCTTC
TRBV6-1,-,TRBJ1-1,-,CASSESRQTAFF,TGTGCCAGCAGTGAAAGTCGGCAGACAGCTTTCTTT
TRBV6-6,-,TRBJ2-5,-,CATLEGGAKTQYF,TGTGCCACCCTAGAAGGGGGGGCGAAGACCCAGTACTTC
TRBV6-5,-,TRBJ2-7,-,CASSNTQSREQYF,TGTGCCAGCAGTAACACACAGAGTCGCGAGCAGTACTTC
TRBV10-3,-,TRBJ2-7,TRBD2,CAIRSGRAVYEQYF,TGTGCCATCAGGAGCGGGAGGGCCGTCTACGAGCAGTACTTC
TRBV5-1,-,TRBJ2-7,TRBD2,CASSLFWDYLYEQYF,TGCGCCAGCAGCTTGTTCTGGGACTACCTTTACGAGCAGTACTTC
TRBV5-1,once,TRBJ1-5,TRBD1,CASRLGTERNQPQHF,TGCGCCAGCAGACTCGGGACAGAGCGAAATCAGCCCCAGCATTTT